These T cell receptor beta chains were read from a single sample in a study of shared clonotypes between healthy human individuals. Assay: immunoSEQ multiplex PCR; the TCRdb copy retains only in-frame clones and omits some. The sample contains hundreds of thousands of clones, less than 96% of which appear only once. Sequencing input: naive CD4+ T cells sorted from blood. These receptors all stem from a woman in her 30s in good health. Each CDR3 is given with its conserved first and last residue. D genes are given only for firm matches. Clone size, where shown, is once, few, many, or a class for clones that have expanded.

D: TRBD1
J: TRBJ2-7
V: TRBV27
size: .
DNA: TGTGCCAGCAGTTTCGGGACAGGGGGGGCCTACGAGCAGTACTTC
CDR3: CASSFGTGGAYEQYF

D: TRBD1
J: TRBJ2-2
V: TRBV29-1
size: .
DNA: TGCAGCGTTGCCGGGACAGGGAACACCGGGGAGCTGTTTTTT
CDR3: CSVAGTGNTGELFF

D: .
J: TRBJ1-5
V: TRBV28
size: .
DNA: TGTGCCAGCAGTTTGACGGGCGGCAATCAGCCCCAGCATTTT
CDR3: CASSLTGGNQPQHF

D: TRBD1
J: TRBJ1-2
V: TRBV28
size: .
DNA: TGTGCCAGCTCCCCGGGGCAGGGGGCTAATGGCTACACCTTC
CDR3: CASSPGQGANGYTF

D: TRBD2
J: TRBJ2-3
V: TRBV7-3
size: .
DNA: TGTGCCAGCAGCCCCGGGACTAGCGGGAGTTTAGCAGATACGCAGTATTTT
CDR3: CASSPGTSGSLADTQYF

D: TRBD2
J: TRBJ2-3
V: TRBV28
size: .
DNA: TGTGCCAGCAGTTTATGGCCTAGCGGGGGCACAGATACGCAGTATTTT
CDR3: CASSLWPSGGTDTQYF

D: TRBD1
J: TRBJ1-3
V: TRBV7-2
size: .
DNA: TGTGCCAGCAGCCATACCGGGACAGGGTTCCGGTTAAGTGGAAACACCATATATTTT
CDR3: CASSHTGTGFRLSGNTIYF

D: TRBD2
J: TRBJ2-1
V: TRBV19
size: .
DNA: TGTGCCAGTAGAGAAACTAGCGGGAGCGCTTACAATGAGCAGTTCTTC
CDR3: CASRETSGSAYNEQFF

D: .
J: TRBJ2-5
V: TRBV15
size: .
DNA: TGTGCCACCAGCAGAGATCGCGGGCAGGGTGAGACCCAGTACTTC
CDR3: CATSRDRGQGETQYF

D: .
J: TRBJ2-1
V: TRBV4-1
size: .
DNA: TGCGCCAGCAGCCCCCCAATGGGTTCCTACAATGAGCAGTTCTTC
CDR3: CASSPPMGSYNEQFF

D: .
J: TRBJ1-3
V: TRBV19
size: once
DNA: TGTGCCAGTAGTCCGGAAGGGGCTGGAAACACCATATATTTT
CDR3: CASSPEGAGNTIYF

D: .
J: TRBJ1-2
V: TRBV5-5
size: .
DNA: TGTGCCAGCAACAAACCGTTACAGGGCACTAACTATGGCTACACCTTC
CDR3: CASNKPLQGTNYGYTF

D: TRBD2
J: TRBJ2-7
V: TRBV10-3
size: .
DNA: TGTGCCATCAGTGCTAGCGGGAGCGTCTACGAGCAGTACTTC
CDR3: CAISASGSVYEQYF

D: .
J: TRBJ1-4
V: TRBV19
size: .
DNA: TGTGCCAGTAGTCCTACGGGGCTTAATGAAAAACTGTTTTTT
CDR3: CASSPTGLNEKLFF

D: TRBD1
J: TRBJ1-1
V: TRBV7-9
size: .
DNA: TGTGCCAGCAGCACCCACAGGGGCCCCCACACTGAAGCTTTCTTT
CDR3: CASSTHRGPHTEAFF

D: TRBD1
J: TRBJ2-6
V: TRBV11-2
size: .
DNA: TGTGCCAGCAGCTCGCGGACAGGGCGCTCTGGGGCCAACGTCCTGACTTTC
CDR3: CASSSRTGRSGANVLTF

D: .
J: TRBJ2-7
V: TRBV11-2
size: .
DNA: TGTGCCAGCAGCCCAGATCGGACTGGCTACGAGCAGTACTTC
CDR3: CASSPDRTGYEQYF

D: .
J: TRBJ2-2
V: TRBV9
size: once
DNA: TGTGCCAGCAGTGTTCGGGGGCGGGACACCGGGGAGCTGTTTTTT
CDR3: CASSVRGRDTGELFF

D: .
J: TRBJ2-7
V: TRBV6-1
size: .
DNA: TGTGCCAGCAGTGATTTCTTGAGGACCACCTACGAGCAGTACTTC
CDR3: CASSDFLRTTYEQYF

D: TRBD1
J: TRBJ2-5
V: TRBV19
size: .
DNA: TGTGCCAGTAGTGACGAACCGACAGGGGGCACAGAGACCCAGTACTTC
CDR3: CASSDEPTGGTETQYF

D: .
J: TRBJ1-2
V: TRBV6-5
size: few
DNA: TGTGCCAGCAGTTACTCGAAAGCGACAGACCGCTACACCTTC
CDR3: CASSYSKATDRYTF

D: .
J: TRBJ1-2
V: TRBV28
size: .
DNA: TGTGCCAGCAGTTCCTCGGTTCCCCAGGGCTACACCTTC
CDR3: CASSSSVPQGYTF

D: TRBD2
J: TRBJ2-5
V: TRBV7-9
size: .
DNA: TGTGCCAGCAGCCGGGGAGCGGGGCGCCAAGAGACCCAGTACTTC
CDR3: CASSRGAGRQETQYF

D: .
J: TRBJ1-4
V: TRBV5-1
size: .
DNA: TGCGCCAGCAGCTTGTTTGGAGTACAGGAGAATGAAAAACTGTTTTTT
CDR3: CASSLFGVQENEKLFF

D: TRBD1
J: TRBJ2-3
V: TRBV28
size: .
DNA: TGTGCCAGCAGCGGTCGACCGGGACAGGGGCAATTGGATACGCAGTATTTT
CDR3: CASSGRPGQGQLDTQYF

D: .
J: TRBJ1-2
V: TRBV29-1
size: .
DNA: TGCAGCGTTGAAGATACGCCAGCCTATGGCTACACCTTC
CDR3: CSVEDTPAYGYTF

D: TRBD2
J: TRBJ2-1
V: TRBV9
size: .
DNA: TGTGCCAGCAGCGCTAAGTTTCCGGGACTAGCGGGTAACAATGAGCAGTTCTTC
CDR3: CASSAKFPGLAGNNEQFF

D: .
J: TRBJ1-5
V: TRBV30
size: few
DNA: TGTGCCTGGAGTGTGGGGAATCAGCCCCAGCATTTT
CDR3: CAWSVGNQPQHF

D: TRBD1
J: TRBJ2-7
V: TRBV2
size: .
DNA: TGTGCCAGCAGGGAGACAGGGTTGGGTCCTTCAGGAGGCTTC
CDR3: CASRETGLGPSGGF

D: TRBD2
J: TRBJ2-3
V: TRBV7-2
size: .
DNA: TGTGCCAGCAGCGAACTAGCGTTTGGCACAGATACGCAGTATTTT
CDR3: CASSELAFGTDTQYF

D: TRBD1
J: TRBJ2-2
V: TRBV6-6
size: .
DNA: TGTGCCAGCAATCCGACAGGGGGCGGCACCGGGGAGCTGTTTTTT
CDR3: CASNPTGGGTGELFF

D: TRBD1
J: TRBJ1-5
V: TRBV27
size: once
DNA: TGTGCCAGCAGTTTCGGGACAGGGAGGAGGGATCAGCCCCAGCATTTT
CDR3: CASSFGTGRRDQPQHF

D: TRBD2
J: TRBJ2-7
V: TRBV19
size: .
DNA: TGTGCCAGTAGTGAAACCCGACTAGCGGGAGTTTACGAGCAGTACTTC
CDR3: CASSETRLAGVYEQYF

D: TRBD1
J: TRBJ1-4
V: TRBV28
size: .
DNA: TGTGCCAGCAGTTTGGGGGCGACCTCCGGGACAGTGATGAATGAAAAACTGTTTTTT
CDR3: CASSLGATSGTVMNEKLFF

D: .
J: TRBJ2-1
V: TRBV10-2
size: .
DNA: TGCGCCAGCAGTAAATGGGAGCGCTACAATGAGCAGTTCTTC
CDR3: CASSKWERYNEQFF

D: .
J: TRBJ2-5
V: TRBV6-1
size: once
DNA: TGTGCCAGCAGTGAACTCAAAGACTACCCGATGGTGCAAGAGACCCAGTACTTC
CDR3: CASSELKDYPMVQETQYF

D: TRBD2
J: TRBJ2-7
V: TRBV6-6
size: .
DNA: TGTGCCAGCAGACCTAGCGGGAGGGCCCGGGAGCAGTACTTC
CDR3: CASRPSGRAREQYF

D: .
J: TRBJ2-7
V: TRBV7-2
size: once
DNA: TGTGCCAGCAGCTCGATCTGGACTACGGACTCCTACGAGCAGTACTTC
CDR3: CASSSIWTTDSYEQYF

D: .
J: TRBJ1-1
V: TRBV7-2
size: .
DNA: TGTGCCAGCAGCCCTACTTGGGCGGTGAACACTGAAGCTTTCTTT
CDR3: CASSPTWAVNTEAFF

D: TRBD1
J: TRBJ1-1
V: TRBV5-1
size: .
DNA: TGCGCCAGCAGCTGGACAGGGGCCACTGAAGCTTTCTTT
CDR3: CASSWTGATEAFF

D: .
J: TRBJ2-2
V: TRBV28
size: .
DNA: TGTGCCAGCAGTTTGGCGCAGCAGCGCACCGGGGAGCTGTTTTTT
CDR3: CASSLAQQRTGELFF

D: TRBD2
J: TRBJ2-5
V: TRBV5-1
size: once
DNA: TGCGCCAGCAGCTTAGAGCGGGAAAGCGAGACCCAGTACTTC
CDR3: CASSLERESETQYF

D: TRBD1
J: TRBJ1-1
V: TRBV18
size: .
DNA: TGTGCCAGCTCACTCAACGAGGGGGCCGCTTTCTTT
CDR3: CASSLNEGAAFF

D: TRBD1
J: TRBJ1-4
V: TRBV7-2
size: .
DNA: TGTGCCAGCAGCTTAAGGACAGGGAATGAAAAACTGTTTTTT
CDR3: CASSLRTGNEKLFF

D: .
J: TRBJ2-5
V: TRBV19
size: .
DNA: TGTGCCAGTAGTAGCAGGGGGACTTTGGCAGAGACCCAGTACTTC
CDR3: CASSSRGTLAETQYF

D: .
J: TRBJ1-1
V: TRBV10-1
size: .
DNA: TGCGCCAGCAGTACAAGGGTGGACACTGAAGCTTTCTTT
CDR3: CASSTRVDTEAFF